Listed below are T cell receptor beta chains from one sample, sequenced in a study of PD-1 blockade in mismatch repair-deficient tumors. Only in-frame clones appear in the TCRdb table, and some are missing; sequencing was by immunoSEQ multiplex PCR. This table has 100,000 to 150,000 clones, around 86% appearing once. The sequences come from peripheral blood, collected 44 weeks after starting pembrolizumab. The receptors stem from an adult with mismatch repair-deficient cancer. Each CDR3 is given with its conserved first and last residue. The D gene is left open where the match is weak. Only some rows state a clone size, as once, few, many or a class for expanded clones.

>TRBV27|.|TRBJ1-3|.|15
TGTGCCAGCAGTTTATTTAAGGGCTCTGGAAACACCATATATTTT
CASSLFKGSGNTIYF
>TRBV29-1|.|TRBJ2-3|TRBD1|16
TGCAGCGTTGAGGAGGACAGGGACTTTAGCACAGATACGCAGTATTTT
CSVEEDRDFSTDTQYF
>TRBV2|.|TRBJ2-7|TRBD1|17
TGTGCCAGCAGGAGGTCAGGGACAGAGATAAGGGGATACGAGCAGTACTTC
CASRRSGTEIRGYEQYF
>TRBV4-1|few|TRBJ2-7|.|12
TGCGCCAGCAGCCAAGCGTTCGGCGAGCAGTACTTC
CASSQAFGEQYF
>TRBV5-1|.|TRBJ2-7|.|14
TGCGCCAGCAGCGGGGGGGCGGGGGCGTACGAGCAGTACTTC
CASSGGAGAYEQYF
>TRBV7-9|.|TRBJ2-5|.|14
TGTGCCAGCAGCTTCGAACGGGGTCTGGAGACCCAGTACTTC
CASSFERGLETQYF
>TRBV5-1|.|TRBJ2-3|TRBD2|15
TGCGCCAGCTGTAGGTCTAGCGGGAGAACAGATACGCAGTATTTT
CASCRSSGRTDTQYF
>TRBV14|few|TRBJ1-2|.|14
TGTGCCAGCAGCCAGACATCCTCTAACTATGGCTACACCTTC
CASSQTSSNYGYTF
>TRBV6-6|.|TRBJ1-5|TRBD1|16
TGTGCCAGCAGTTTCTCCTCCGACAGGGGAAATCAGCCCCAGCATTTT
CASSFSSDRGNQPQHF
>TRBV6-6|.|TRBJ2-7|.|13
TGTGCCAGCAGTTACCATACAGCCGGCGAGCAGTACTTC
CASSYHTAGEQYF
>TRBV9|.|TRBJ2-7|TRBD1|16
TGTGCCAGCAGCGTAAACGACAGGGGGCCCCTATACGAGCAGTACTTC
CASSVNDRGPLYEQYF
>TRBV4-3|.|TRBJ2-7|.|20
TGCGCCAGCAGCCAAGAAGCCCTAAGGTTCAGGGGACCAAACCCTTACGAGCAGTACTTC
CASSQEALRFRGPNPYEQYF
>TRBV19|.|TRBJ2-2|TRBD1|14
TGTGCCAGTAGTGTTACAGGGGGCACCGGGGAGCTGTTTTTT
CASSVTGGTGELFF
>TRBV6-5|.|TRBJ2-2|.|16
TGTGCCAGCAGTTACCTCGGGGAAAGGAGCACCGGGGAGCTGTTTTTT
CASSYLGERSTGELFF
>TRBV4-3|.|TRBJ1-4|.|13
TGCGCCAGCAGCCAAGGCCGGGAAGAAAAACTGTTTTTT
CASSQGREEKLFF
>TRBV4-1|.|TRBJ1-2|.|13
TGCGCCAGCAGCCTTTCATCAGGTGGTGGCTACACCTTC
CASSLSSGGGYTF
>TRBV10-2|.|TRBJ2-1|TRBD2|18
TGCGCCAGCACACTGACTAGCGGGAGGCTCCCCTCCTACAATGAGCAGTTCTTC
CASTLTSGRLPSYNEQFF
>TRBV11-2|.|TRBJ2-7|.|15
TGTGCCAGCAGCCCTGTTGGGGGAAGCTCCTACGAGCAGTACTTC
CASSPVGGSSYEQYF
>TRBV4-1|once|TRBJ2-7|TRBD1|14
TGCGCCAGCAGCCAAGAGGACAGGGCCTACGAGCAGTACTTC
CASSQEDRAYEQYF
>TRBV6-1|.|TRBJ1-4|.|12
TGTGCCAGCAGTGTGGGGGTGGAAAAACTGTTTTTT
CASSVGVEKLFF
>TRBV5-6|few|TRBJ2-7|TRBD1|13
TGTGCCTGCTCTCTTGGACAGGGTCACGAGCAGTACTTC
CACSLGQGHEQYF
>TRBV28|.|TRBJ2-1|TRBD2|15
TGTGCCAGCAGTTTTCCGGGACTAGCTGGCAATGAGCAGTTCTTC
CASSFPGLAGNEQFF
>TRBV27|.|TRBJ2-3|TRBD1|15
TGTGCCAGCAGTTCACCCGGGACAGGGGCAGATACGCAGTATTTT
CASSSPGTGADTQYF
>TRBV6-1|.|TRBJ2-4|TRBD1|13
TGTGCCAGCAGTCAACGACAGGGGGATGTGGTGGACTTC
CASSQRQGDVVDF
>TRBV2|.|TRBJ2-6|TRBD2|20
TGTGCCAGCAGGGCTACTTTCCTACTAGCGGGTGGATCTGGGGCCAACGTCCTGACTTTC
CASRATFLLAGGSGANVLTF
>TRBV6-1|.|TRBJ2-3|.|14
TGTGCCAGCAGTTCGCCGTACCGCACAGATACGCAGTATTTT
CASSSPYRTDTQYF
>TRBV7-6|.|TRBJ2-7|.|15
TGTGCCAGCAGCTCCCCCGATCAGGGGATCTACGAGCAGTACTTC
CASSSPDQGIYEQYF
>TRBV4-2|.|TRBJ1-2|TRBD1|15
TGTGCCAGCAGCCAAGATGGGGGACAGCACTATGGCTACACCTTC
CASSQDGGQHYGYTF
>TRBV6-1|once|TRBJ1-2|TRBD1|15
TGTGCCAGCAGTGAAAGGACAGGGCTGAACTATGGCTACACCTTC
CASSERTGLNYGYTF
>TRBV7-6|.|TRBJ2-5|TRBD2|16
TGTGCCAGCAGCTTAAGGACTAGCGGGTCCCAAGAGACCCAGTACTTC
CASSLRTSGSQETQYF
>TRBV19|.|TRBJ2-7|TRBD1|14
TGTGCCAGTAAACAAGGACAGGGGGCGTACGAGCAGTACTTC
CASKQGQGAYEQYF
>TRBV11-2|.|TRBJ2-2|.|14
TGTGCCAGCATCCAGACAGGCAACACCGGGGAGCTGTTTTTT
CASIQTGNTGELFF
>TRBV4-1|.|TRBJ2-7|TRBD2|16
TGCGCCAGCAGCCTTACCGGGACTAGCCGATCCTACGAGCAGTACTTC
CASSLTGTSRSYEQYF
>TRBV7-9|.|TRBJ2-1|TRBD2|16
TGTGCCAGCAGCTCCCCGATCGGGAGGGTTTACAATGAGCAGTTCTTC
CASSSPIGRVYNEQFF
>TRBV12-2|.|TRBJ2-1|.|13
TGTGCAAGTCGGACAGGGGCCTACAATGAGCAGTTCTTC
CASRTGAYNEQFF
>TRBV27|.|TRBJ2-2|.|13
TGTGCCAGCAGTCCCCGGTGGGACGGGGAGCTGTTTTTT
CASSPRWDGELFF
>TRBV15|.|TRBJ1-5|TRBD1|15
TGTGCCACCAGCGAAGACAGGGGGCAAGGTCAGCCCCAGCATTTT
CATSEDRGQGQPQHF
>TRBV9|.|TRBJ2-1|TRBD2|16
TGTGCCAGCAGCGAACCGGGACTAGCCCGGATCAATGAGCAGTTCTTC
CASSEPGLARINEQFF
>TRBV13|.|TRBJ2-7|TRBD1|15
TGTGCCAGCAGCTCCCGGGACAGCTACTCCTACGAGCAGTACTTC
CASSSRDSYSYEQYF
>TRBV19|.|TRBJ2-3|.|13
TGTGCCAGTAGTATACAGAGCACAGATACGCAGTATTTT
CASSIQSTDTQYF
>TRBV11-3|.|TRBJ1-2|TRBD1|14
TGTGCCAGCAGCGACGACAGGGGCGTCTATGGCTACACCTTC
CASSDDRGVYGYTF
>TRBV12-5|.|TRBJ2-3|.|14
TGTGCTAGTGGTACCGGGACTAGCACAGATACGCAGTATTTT
CASGTGTSTDTQYF
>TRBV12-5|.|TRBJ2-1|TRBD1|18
TGTGCTAGTGGTTTGACTCCCGCGCGGCAGGGGGCGAACAATGAGCAGTTCTTC
CASGLTPARQGANNEQFF
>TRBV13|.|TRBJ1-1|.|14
TGTGCCAGCAGCTTACAGGGGCCAAACACTGAAGCTTTCTTT
CASSLQGPNTEAFF
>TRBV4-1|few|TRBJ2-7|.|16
TGCGCCAGCAGCTCAAGGGATCGGCAGGGCTTCTACGAGCAGTACTTC
CASSSRDRQGFYEQYF
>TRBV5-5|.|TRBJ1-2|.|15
TGTGCCAGCAGCTTGCGGGAGATACCTAACTATGGCTACACCTTC
CASSLREIPNYGYTF
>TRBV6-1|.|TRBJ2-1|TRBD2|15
TGTGCCAGCAGTCCACTAGCGGGAGCCTACAATGAGCAGTTCTTC
CASSPLAGAYNEQFF
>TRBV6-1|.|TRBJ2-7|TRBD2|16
TGTGCCAGCAGTGAAGTCAGCGGACTAGCGGGAGGACGGTTGTACTTC
CASSEVSGLAGGRLYF
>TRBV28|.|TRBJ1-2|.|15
TGTGCCAGCAGTGAAGGGACGATCCGCGTGGGCGGCTACACCTTC
CASSEGTIRVGGYTF
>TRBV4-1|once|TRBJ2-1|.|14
TGCGCCAGCAGGACCCAAGAGACCGGGGGTGAGCAGTTCTTC
CASRTQETGGEQFF
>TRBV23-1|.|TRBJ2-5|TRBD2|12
TGCGCCAGCAGTTCCGGGGGGGAGACCCAGTACTTC
CASSSGGETQYF
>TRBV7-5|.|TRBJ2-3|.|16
TGTGCCAGAAGCCCTCCCTGGGGGGAATACACAGATACGCAGTATTTT
CARSPPWGEYTDTQYF
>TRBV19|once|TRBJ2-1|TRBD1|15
TGTGCCAGTAGTCCCGGACAGGGGAAATACAATGAGCAGTTCTTC
CASSPGQGKYNEQFF
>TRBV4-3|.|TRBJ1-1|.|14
TGCGCCAGCAGCCAAGGGTTGGGCGGCACTGAAGCTTTCTTT
CASSQGLGGTEAFF
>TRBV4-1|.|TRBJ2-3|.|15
TGCGCCAGCAGCCCGGAGGGTTCGAGTACAGATACGCAGTATTTT
CASSPEGSSTDTQYF
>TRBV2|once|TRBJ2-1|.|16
TGTGCCAGCAGCCTAGCGAACACACGCTCCTACAATGAGCAGTTCTTC
CASSLANTRSYNEQFF
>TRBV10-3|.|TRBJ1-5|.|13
TGTGCCATCAGGAGGGCAGAGAATCAGCCCCAGCATTTT
CAIRRAENQPQHF
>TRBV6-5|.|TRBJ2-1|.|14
TGTGCCAGCAGTCCCCGACGGGAGAGGAATGAGCAGTTCTTC
CASSPRRERNEQFF
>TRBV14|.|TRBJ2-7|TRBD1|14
TGTGCCAGCAGCCAAAGGACAGGGGATTCCGAGCAGTACTTC
CASSQRTGDSEQYF